The source of this T cell receptor beta chain is a study of T cell responses to AZD1222 COVID-19 vaccine. In the study overall: Researchers grouped second doses given at about 4 or about 12 weeks into one pool.

General study points: Clonal diversity was possibly underestimated, and white British individuals and females predominated among donors.

Produced via immunoSEQ multiplex PCR; TCRdb's table is partial and in-frame only. The table has 88,000 or so clones, approximately 88% seen once. On this clone itself: Its antigen is not known.

This clonotype was obtained from an adult in good health. The sample in question was peripheral blood, obtained on day 0 of AZD1222 vaccination.

CDR3: CASSRDTRNTIYF. CDR3 DNA sequence: TGTGCCAGCAGTCGGGACACTAGAAACACCATATATTTT. This chain uses TRBV12-3 or TRBV12-4 with TRBJ1-3; tentative D call: TRBD1 (6 bases). V dropped 5 bases and J dropped 5 bases, with 10 bases sitting between them. This CDR3 region has 13 residues.